This TCR beta chain was identified in a study of cytomegalovirus exposure and HLA in healthy donors. Use of 60 Vbeta and 13 Jbeta primers characterized the PCR. Measured with immunoSEQ multiplex PCR; TCRdb has only the in-frame clones, and not every one. The repertoire holds fewer than 250,000 clones, with about 86% as singletons. Germline CDR1 MNHNS, CDR2 SASEGT. The V gene end was trimmed by 6 bases and the J gene end by 5 bases; junction bases not matched to a gene: 8. This CDR3 spans 14 amino acids. Sequenced input: PBMCs. This TCR was sampled from a man aged 35-49 years in good health and CMV-seropositive. The chain links TRBV6-1 to TRBJ1-1; 8 nucleotides match TRBD1. The CDR3 region is CASRQDRGGTEAFF. The CDR3 DNA reads TGTGCCAGCAGACAAGACAGGGGAGGTACTGAAGCTTTCTTT.